The TCR beta chain described here comes from a study of cytomegalovirus exposure and HLA in healthy donors. Findings and limits, study-wide: Several V segments, TRBV6-2 and TRBV6-3 among them, could not be told apart and were dropped.

Of note for this clone: No antigen is known for it.

Primers included in the PCR were 60 Vbeta and 13 Jbeta primers. Generated by immunoSEQ multiplex PCR, the TCRdb table keeps only in-frame clones and is missing some. The sample includes about 120,000 clones, around 72% of them seen just once. CDR3 length: 15 amino acids. V dropped 7 bases and J dropped 5; count of bases not matched to a gene: 13. Germline CDR1 is WNHNN and CDR2 is SYGVQD (reference sequence). The sequencing input was PBMCs. The chain combines TRBV10-1 with TRBJ1-1, with 7 bases matching TRBD1. This sequence originates from a man aged 25-40 years in good health and CMV-seronegative. In nucleotides, the CDR3 is TGCGCCAGCATGGGGCAGGGGGTAGTGAGGACTGAAGCTTTCTTT. The encoded protein is CASMGQGVVRTEAFF.